This T cell receptor (beta chain) is from a study of beta chain features in type 1 diabetes. Overall study results and limits: Any HLA type influence on TCRB rearrangement was left unresolved here. A moderate, significant TCRB CDR3 shortening appeared in type 1 diabetes across four CD4+ subsets.

Of the isolated RNA, all was reverse transcribed, and so the sequenced material was expressed TCRB transcripts. Reads from naive, central memory and regulatory T cell samples averaged about 3.3 million. Clones were sequenced by immunoSEQ multiplex PCR, and TCRdb holds only the in-frame ones, with some missing. The table has 600,000 to 650,000 clones, 15% to 19% seen once. In this sample, this clone turned up a few times. As yet, its antigen is unknown. Germline V lookup: CDR1 SGDLS, CDR2 YYNGEE. This CDR3 is 16 amino acids long. V trimming: 0 bases; J trimming: 8 bases; junction bases outside the gene matches: 7.

The sample consisted of naive CD4+ T cells from blood. This receptor was identified in a man younger than 35 in good health. The rearrangement uses TRBV9 and TRBJ2-1, with 11 nucleotides matching TRBD2. The DNA of the CDR3 is TGTGCCAGCAGCGTAGGTAGCGGGAGGGCCGGTGATGAGCAGTTCTTC. This codes for CASSVGSGRAGDEQFF. Filled out from reference TRBV9 and TRBJ2-1, the complete variable domain reads DSGVTQTPKHLITATGQRVTLRCSPRSGDLSVYWYQQSLDQGLQFLIQYYNGEERAKGNILERFSAQQFPDLHSELNLSSLELGDSALYFCASSVGSGRAGDEQFFGPGTRLTVL.